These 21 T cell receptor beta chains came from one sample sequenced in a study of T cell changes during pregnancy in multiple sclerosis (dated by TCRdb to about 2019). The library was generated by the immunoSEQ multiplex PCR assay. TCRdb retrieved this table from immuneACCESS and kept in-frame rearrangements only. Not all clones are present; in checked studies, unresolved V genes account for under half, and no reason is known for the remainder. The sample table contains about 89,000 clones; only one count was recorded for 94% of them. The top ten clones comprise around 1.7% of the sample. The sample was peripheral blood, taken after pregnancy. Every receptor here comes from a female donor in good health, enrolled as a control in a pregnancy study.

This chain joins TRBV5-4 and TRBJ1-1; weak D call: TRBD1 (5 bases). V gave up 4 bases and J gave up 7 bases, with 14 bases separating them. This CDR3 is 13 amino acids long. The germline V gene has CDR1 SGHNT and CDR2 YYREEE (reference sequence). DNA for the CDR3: TGTGCCAGCAGCCCAAAGGGGTGGGGTGAAGCTTTCTTT. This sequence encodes CASSPKGWGEAFF. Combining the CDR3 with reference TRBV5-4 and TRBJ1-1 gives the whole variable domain ETGVTQSPTHLIKTRGQQVTLRCSSQSGHNTVSWYQQALGQGPQFIFQYYREEENGRGNFPPRFSGLQFPNYSSELNVNALELDDSALYLCASSPKGWGEAFFGQGTRLTVV.

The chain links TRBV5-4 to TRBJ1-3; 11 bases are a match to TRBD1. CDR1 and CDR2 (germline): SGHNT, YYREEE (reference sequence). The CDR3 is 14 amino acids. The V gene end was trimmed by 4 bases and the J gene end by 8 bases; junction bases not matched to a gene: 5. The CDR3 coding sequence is TGTGCCAGCAGCCCGGGACAGGGGGTAGACACCATATATTTT. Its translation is CASSPGQGVDTIYF. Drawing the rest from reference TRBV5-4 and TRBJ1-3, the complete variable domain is ETGVTQSPTHLIKTRGQQVTLRCSSQSGHNTVSWYQQALGQGPQFIFQYYREEENGRGNFPPRFSGLQFPNYSSELNVNALELDDSALYLCASSPGQGVDTIYFGEGSWLTVV.

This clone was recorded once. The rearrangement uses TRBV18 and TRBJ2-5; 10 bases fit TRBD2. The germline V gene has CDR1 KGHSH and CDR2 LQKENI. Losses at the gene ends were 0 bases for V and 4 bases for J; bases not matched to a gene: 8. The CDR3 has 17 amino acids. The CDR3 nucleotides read TGTGCCAGCTCACCACCAGTTAATAGCGGGAGGCGAGAGACCCAGTACTTC. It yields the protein CASSPPVNSGRRETQYF. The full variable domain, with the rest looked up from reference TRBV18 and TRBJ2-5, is NAGVMQNPRHLVRRRGQEARLRCSPMKGHSHVYWYRQLPEEGLKFMVYLQKENIIDESGMPKERFSAEFPKEGPSILRIQQVVRGDSAAYFCASSPPVNSGRRETQYFGPGTRLLVL.

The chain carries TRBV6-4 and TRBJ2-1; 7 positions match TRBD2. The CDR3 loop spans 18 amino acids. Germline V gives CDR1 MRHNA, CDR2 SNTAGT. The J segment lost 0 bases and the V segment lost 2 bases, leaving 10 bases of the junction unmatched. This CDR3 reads CASSDKMGGGSSYNEQFF. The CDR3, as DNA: TGTGCCAGCAGTGACAAGATGGGTGGCGGGAGCTCCTACAATGAGCAGTTCTTC.

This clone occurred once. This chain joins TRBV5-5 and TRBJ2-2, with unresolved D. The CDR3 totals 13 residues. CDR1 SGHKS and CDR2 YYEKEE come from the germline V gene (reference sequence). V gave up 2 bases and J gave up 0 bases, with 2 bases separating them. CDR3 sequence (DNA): TGTGCCAGCAGCTTCGCGAACACCGGGGAGCTGTTTTTT. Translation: CASSFANTGELFF.

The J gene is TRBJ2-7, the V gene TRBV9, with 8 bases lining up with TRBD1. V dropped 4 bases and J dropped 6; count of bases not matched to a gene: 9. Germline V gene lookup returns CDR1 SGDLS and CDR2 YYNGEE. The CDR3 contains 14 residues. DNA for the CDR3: TGTGCCAGCAGCCCACGGACAGGGTTGGGCGAGCAGTACTTC. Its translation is CASSPRTGLGEQYF.

DNA for the CDR3: TGCGCCAGCAGCTTATACAGGGGTGGGGATACGCAGTATTTT. Translated, it gives CASSLYRGGDTQYF. This rearrangement joins TRBV5-1 to TRBJ2-3, with 7 bases identical to TRBD1. The V gene's germline CDR1 is SGHRS and CDR2 YFSETQ. The CDR3 length is 14 residues. After removal of 2 bases from V and 6 bases from J, the junction contained 6 bases not matched to a gene.

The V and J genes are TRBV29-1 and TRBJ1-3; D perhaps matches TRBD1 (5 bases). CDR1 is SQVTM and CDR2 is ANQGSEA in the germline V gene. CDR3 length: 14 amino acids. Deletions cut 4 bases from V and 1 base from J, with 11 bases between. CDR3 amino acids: CSVAGHLSGNTIYF. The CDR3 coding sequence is TGCAGCGTTGCTGGACATTTATCTGGAAACACCATATATTTT.

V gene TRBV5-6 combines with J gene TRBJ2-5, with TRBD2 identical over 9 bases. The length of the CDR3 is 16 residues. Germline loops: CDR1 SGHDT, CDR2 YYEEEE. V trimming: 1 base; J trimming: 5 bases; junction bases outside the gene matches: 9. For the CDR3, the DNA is TGTGCCAGCAGCTTGACTATCGCGGGAGGGCCGGAGACCCAGTACTTC. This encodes CASSLTIAGGPETQYF.

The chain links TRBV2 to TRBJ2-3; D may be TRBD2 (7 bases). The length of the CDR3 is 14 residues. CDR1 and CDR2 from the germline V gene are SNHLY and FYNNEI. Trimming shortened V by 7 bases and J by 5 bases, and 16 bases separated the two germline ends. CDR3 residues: CASTGAGAGDTQYF. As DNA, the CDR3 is TGTGCCAGCACCGGTGCGGGGGCGGGAGATACGCAGTATTTT.

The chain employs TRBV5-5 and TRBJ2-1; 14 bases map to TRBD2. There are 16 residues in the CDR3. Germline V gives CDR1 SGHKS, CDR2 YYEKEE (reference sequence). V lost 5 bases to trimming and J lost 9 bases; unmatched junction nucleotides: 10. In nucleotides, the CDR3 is TGTGCCAGCAGTCTATCCGGGACTAGCGGGAGCCCTGAGCAGTTCTTC. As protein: CASSLSGTSGSPEQFF.

The CDR3, as DNA: TGTGCCATCAGTGGACACTTCTCTGGGGCCAACGTCCTGACTTTC. Encoded protein: CAISGHFSGANVLTF. The chain employs TRBV10-3 and TRBJ2-6; no clear D gene. With 4 bases removed from V and 0 bases from J, the gap between germline ends came to 7 bases. CDR3 length equals 15 residues. CDR1 and CDR2 (germline): ENHRY, SYGVKD.

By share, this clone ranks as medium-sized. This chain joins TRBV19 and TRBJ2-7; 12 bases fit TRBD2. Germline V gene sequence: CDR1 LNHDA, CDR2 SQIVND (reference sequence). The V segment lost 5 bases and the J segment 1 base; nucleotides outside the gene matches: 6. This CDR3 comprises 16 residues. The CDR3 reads CASSPRTSGISYEQYF. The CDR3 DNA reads TGTGCCAGTAGTCCTCGGACTAGCGGGATATCCTACGAGCAGTACTTC.

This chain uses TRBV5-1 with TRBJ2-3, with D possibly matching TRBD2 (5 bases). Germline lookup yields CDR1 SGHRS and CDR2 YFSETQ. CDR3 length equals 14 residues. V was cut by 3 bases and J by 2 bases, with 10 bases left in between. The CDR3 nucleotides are TGCGCCAGCAGCTGGCAGGACTCCACAGATACGCAGTATTTT. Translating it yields CASSWQDSTDTQYF.

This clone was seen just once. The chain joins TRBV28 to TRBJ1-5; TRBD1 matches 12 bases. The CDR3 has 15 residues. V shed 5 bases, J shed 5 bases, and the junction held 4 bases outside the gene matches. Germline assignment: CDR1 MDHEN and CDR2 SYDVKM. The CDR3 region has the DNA TGTGCCAGCAGTCCCGGGACAGGGGGCGATCAGCCCCAGCATTTT. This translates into CASSPGTGGDQPQHF.

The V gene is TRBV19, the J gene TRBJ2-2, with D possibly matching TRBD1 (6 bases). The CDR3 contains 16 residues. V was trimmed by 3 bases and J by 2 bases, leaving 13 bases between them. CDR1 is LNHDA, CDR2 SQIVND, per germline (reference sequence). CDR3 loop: CASSMAGTLNTGELFF. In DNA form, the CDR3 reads TGTGCCAGTAGTATGGCTGGGACATTAAACACCGGGGAGCTGTTTTTT.

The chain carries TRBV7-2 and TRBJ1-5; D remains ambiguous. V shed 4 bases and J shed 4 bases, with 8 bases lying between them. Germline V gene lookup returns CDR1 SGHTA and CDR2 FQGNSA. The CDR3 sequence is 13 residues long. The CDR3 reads CASSYIWNQPQHF. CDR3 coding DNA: TGTGCCAGCAGCTACATTTGGAATCAGCCCCAGCATTTT.

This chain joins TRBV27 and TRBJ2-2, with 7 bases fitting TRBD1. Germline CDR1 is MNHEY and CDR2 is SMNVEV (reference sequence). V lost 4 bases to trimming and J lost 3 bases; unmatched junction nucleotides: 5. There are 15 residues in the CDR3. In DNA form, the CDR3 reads TGTGCCAGCAGTTCCGAGGGGGCTGACACCGGGGAGCTGTTTTTT. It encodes CASSSEGADTGELFF.

CDR3 nucleotides: TGTGCCAGCAGTCCGGGACAGGGAGGGTACACTGAAGCTTTCTTT. Its protein is CASSPGQGGYTEAFF. The chain uses TRBV5-4 and TRBJ1-1, with 9 bases aligning to TRBD1. J lost 3 bases, V lost 5 bases, and 8 bases had no gene match. Germline V gene data show CDR1 as SGHNT and CDR2 as YYREEE (reference sequence). CDR3 size: 15 residues.

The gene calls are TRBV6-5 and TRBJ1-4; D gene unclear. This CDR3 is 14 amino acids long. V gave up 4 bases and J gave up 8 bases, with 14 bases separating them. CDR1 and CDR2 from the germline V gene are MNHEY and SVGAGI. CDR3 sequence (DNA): TGTGCCAGCAGTTCGGGTAAACCGCAGGAAAAACTGTTTTTT. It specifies CASSSGKPQEKLFF.

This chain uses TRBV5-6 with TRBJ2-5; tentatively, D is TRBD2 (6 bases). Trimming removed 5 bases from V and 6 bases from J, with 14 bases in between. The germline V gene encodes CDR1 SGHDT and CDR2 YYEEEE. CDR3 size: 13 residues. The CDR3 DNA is TGTGCCAGCAGTCGGGACTCCCTACAGACCCAGTACTTC. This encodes CASSRDSLQTQYF.